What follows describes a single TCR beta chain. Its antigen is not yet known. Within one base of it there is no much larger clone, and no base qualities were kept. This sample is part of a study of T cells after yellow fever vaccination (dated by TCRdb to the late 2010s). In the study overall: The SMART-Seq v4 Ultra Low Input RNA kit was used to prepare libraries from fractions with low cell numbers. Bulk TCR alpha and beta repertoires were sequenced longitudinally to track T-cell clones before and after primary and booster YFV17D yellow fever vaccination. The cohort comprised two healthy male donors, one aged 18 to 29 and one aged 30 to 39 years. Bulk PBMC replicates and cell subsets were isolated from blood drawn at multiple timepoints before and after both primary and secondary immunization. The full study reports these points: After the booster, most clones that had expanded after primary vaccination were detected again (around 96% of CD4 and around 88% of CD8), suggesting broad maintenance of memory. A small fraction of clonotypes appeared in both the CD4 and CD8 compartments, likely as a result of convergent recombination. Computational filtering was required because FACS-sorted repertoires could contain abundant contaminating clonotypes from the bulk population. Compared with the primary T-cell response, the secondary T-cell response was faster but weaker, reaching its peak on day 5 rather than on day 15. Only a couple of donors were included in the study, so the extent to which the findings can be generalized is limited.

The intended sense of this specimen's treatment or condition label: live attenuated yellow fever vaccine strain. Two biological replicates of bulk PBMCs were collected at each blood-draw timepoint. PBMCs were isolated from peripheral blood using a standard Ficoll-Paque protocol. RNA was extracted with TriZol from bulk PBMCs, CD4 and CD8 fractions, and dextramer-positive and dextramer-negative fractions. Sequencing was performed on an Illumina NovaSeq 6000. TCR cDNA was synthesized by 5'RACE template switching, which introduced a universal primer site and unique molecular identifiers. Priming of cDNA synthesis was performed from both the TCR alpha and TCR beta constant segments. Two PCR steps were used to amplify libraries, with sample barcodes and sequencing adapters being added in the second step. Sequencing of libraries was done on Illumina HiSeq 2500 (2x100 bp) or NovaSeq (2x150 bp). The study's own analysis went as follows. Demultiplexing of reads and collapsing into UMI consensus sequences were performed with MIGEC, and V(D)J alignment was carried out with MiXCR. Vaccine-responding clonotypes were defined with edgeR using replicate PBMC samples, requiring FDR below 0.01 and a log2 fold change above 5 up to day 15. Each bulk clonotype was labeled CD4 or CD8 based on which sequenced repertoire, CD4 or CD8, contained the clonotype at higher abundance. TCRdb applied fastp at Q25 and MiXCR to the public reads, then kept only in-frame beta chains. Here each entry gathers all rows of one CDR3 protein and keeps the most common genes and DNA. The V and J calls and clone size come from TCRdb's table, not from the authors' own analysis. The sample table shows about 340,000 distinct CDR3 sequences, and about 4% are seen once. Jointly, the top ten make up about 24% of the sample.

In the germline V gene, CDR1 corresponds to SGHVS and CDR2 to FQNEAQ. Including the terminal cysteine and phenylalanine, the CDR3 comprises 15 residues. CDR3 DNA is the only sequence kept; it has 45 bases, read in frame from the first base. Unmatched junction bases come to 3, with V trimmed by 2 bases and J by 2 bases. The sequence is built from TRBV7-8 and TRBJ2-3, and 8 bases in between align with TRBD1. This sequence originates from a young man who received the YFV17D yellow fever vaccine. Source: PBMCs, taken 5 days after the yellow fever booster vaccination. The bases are TGTGCCAGCAGCTTAAGGACAGGGAACACAGATACGCAGTATTTT. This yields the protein CASSLRTGNTDTQYF. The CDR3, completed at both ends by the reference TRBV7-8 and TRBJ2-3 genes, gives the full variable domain GAGVSQSPRYKVAKRGQDVALRCDPISGHVSLFWYQQALGQGPEFLTYFQNEAQLDKSGLPSDRFFAERPEGSVSTLKIQRTQQEDSAVYLCASSLRTGNTDTQYFGPGTRLTVL.